The T cell receptor beta chain described here comes from a study of molecular identifiers for immune sequencing clone quantification (dated by TCRdb to 2017 to 2018). As for the study more broadly: For a replicate experiment, RNA from about 21,000 or 97,000 naive CD8 T cells was divided into five aliquots, of which four were sequenced. CD8 T cells were used in a methods study to benchmark molecular-identifier clustering-based TCR repertoire sequencing (MIDCIRS) and TCR RNA copy counting.

For CDR1 and CDR2, the germline V gene lists SQVTM and ANQGSEA. The CDR3 has 15 amino acids, counting the end cysteine and phenylalanine. Kept here is only the CDR3 DNA, which spans 45 bases and is read in frame from base 1. Trimming accounts for 6 bases at V and 3 bases at J, while the number of junction bases matched to no gene is 6. Libraries of naive CD8 T cells were generated from roughly 21,000 to 960,000 sorted cells, with 10%, 30% or 50% of the purified RNA used. On a BD FACSAria II, naive CD8 T cells were FACS-sorted as CD8+CD4-CCR7+CD45RA+ and collected into RLT Plus buffer. Under 11 TCR copies' worth of Jurkat RNA were spiked into roughly 17,000-1,100,000 naive CD8 T cell samples to test detection sensitivity. CD8 T cells were enriched with RosetteSep CD8+ T Cell Enrichment Cocktail and Ficoll-Paque, followed by ACK red cell lysis. Paper-wide results and their limitations: When barcode sub-clustering was not used, chimeric consensus sequences inflated TCR diversity, with chimeras reaching as high as 47%. Highly expanded clone sizes could be underestimated if identical TCR molecules share a barcode. About 2.9 recovered TCR RNA copies per cell were obtained by modeling, versus about 10 by digital PCR, implying a capture efficiency of 30% to 35%. A single cell's worth of spiked-in Jurkat TCR RNA was reported detectable even among about a million naive CD8 T cells. Clones above 20 RNA copies held over 97% of molecules in CMV-specific effector cells but under 1% in naive cells. Spiked-in Jurkat TCR RNA (around nine copies' worth), which is not part of the donor repertoire, was contained in the naive libraries.

Library preparation used PCR. Instrument used: NextSeq 500. Bulk TCR libraries were prepared as previously described, using TCR primers listed in Table S5. The Qiagen AllPrep DNA/RNA kit was used to purify total RNA. Before analysis, reads from multiple sequencing runs of the same library were pooled. The paper's data handling went like this. Only reads with exact TCR constant sequence were kept, trimmed to 150 nt, and grouped by their 12-nt molecular barcodes. Reads inside each barcode group were sub-clustered using a 15% Levenshtein threshold, and a quality-weighted consensus sequence was constructed for each RNA molecule. Non-functional sequences were filtered out, along with any lower-count sequence sitting one edit away from another sequence. Based on fitting two negative binomial distributions, any barcode sub-cluster with under 20% of the maximum read count was discarded. TCRdb reprocessed the public reads (quality trimming at Q25 with fastp, clone calling with MiXCR) and kept in-frame beta chains. Records with the same CDR3 protein are collapsed into one entry carrying the most frequent genes and DNA. These V and J calls originate from TCRdb's pipeline instead of the authors' own analysis. This sample gives about 330,000 distinct CDR3 sequences in total; about a quarter of them show up just once. The ten largest account for roughly 0.7% of the sample.

This clonotype was seen ten or more times. It has no known antigen specificity. One base away there is no much larger clone; base qualities are not given. This sequence originates from a human donor in good health. Some libraries in this study had Jurkat cell RNA spiked in. This sequence uses TRBV29-1 and TRBJ2-2; 11 middle bases align to TRBD2. The source material was naive CD8+ T cells from blood, with Jurkat cell RNA spiked in. The meaning of the sample's cell subset or site label: FACS-sorted CD8+CD4-CCR7+CD45RA+ naive T cells. The DNA sequence is as follows: TGCAGCGTCCCAGGACTAGCGGGCGACACCGGGGAGCTGTTTTTT. Translated, it reads CSVPGLAGDTGELFF.